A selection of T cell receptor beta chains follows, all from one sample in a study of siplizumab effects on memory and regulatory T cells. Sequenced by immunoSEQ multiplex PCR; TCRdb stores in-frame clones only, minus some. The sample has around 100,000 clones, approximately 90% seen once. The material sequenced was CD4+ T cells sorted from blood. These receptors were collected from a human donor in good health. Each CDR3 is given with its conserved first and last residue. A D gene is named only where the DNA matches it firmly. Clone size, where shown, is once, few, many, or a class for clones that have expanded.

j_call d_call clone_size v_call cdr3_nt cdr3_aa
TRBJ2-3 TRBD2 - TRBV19 TGTGCCAGTAGTATAGACGGGACTAGCGCCGCTACGCAGTATTTT CASSIDGTSAATQYF
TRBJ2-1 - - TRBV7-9 TGTGCCAGCAGCTTATCGGGAACCCCTGAGCAGTTCTTC CASSLSGTPEQFF
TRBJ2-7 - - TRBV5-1 TGCGCCAGCAGCTTGGCCGGTCGGGGATACGAGCAGTACTTC CASSLAGRGYEQYF
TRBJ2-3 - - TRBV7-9 TGTGCCAGCAGCTTCACTTCACCAGATACGCAGTATTTT CASSFTSPDTQYF
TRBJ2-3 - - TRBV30 TGTGCCTGGGCCCCGAGGGTAACAGATACGCAGTATTTT CAWAPRVTDTQYF
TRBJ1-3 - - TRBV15 TGTGCCACCAGCAGAGATTCGGGAGCCTCTGGAAACACCATATATTTT CATSRDSGASGNTIYF
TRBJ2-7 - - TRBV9 TGTGCCAGCAGCGCACAGATACAGGGATACGAGCAGTACTTC CASSAQIQGYEQYF
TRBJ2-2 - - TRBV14 TGTGCCAGCAGCCAGATACAGGGTGCCACCTCGAACACCGGGGAGCTGTTTTTT CASSQIQGATSNTGELFF
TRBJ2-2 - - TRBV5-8 TGTGCCAGCAGCCCGTCCCTTCTAGGCATAAACACCGGGGAGCTGTTTTTT CASSPSLLGINTGELFF
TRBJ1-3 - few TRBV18 TGTGCCAGCTCGCCTGCGGGTGGAAACACCATATATTTT CASSPAGGNTIYF
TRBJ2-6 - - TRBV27 TGTGCCAGCAGTACGGGCCCTTCTGGGGCCAACGTCCTGACTTTC CASSTGPSGANVLTF